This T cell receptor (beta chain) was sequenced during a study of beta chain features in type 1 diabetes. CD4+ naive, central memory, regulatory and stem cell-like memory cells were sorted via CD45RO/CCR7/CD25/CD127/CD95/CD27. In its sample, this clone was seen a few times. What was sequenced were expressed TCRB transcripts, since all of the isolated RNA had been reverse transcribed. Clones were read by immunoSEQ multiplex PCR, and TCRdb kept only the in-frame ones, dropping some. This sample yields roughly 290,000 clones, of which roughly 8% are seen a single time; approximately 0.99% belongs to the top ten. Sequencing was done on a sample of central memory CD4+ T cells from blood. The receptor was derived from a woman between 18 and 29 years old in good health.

The CDR3 region is CASSVGGSADTQYF. For the CDR3, the DNA is TGTGCCAGCAGCGTAGGTGGGAGTGCAGATACGCAGTATTTT. The chain couples TRBV9 to TRBJ2-3; a possible D gene is TRBD2 (5 bases). Trimming stripped 0 bases from V and 4 bases from J, with 9 bases between. The CDR3 runs 14 residues. Per the germline V gene, CDR1 is SGDLS and CDR2 is YYNGEE.